These T cell receptor beta chains were read from a single sample in a study of human T cells and chemical hapten exposure. One entry per CDR3 protein results from TCRdb running MiXCR on the 5' RACE reads. Here the sample spans fewer than 150,000 distinct CDR3 sequences, around a fifth being singletons. These receptor sequences come from a human donor in good health. CDR3s include the opening cysteine and the closing phenylalanine or tryptophan. D genes are given only for firm matches. Clone size is stated in some rows and not others, as once, few, many or a class when expanded.

>-|TRBJ2-3|TRBV12-3/TRBV12-4|-
TGTGCCAGCAGTTTATTTGCGGGAATTTTACCCTTCACAGATACGCAGTATTTT
CASSLFAGILPFTDTQYF
>-|TRBJ2-1|TRBV11-2|-
TGTGCCAGCAGCTACCCACGGGCCCGGAGCTCCTACAATGAGCAGTTCTTC
CASSYPRARSSYNEQFF
>few|TRBJ2-1|TRBV27|TRBD2
TGTGCCAGCAGACCGGGACTAGCGGGAGGTCTTGCTTACAATGAGCAGTTCTTC
CASRPGLAGGLAYNEQFF
>-|TRBJ2-5|TRBV6-5|TRBD1
TGTGCCAGCAGTCGTACCGTCGGGACAGCCCAAGAGACCCAGTACTTC
CASSRTVGTAQETQYF
>-|TRBJ2-6|TRBV28|-
TGTGCCAGCAGTTCCCTTAGGGGGGCCAACGTCCTGACTTTC
CASSSLRGANVLTF
>few|TRBJ1-6|TRBV12-3/TRBV12-4|TRBD1
TGTGCCAGCAGATTAACAGGGGAACATTCACCCCTCCACTTT
CASRLTGEHSPLHF
>few|TRBJ2-1|TRBV9|-
TGTGCCAGCAGGGCCCCGAGCGGTACCTACAATGAGCAGTTCTTC
CASRAPSGTYNEQFF
>few|TRBJ1-2|TRBV28|TRBD1
TGTGCCAGCAGTCCCCAGGGGGCGCGATACTATGGCTACACCTTC
CASSPQGARYYGYTF
>few|TRBJ1-5|TRBV4-1|-
TGCGCCAGCAGCCAAGAAGTTGTTAGCAATCAGCCCCAGCATTTT
CASSQEVVSNQPQHF
>-|TRBJ2-2|TRBV30|TRBD2
TGTGCCTGGAGTACGGGACTAGCGGTCACCGGGGAGCTGTTTTTT
CAWSTGLAVTGELFF
>few|TRBJ1-5|TRBV19|-
TGTGCCAGTATCCCACAAGGAGGATCTCAGCCCCAGCATTTT
CASIPQGGSQPQHF
>few|TRBJ1-5|TRBV7-4|TRBD1
TGTGCCAGCAGCCCCCAGACAGGGCCTAGCAATCAGCCCCAGCATTTT
CASSPQTGPSNQPQHF
>-|TRBJ1-5|TRBV12-3/TRBV12-4|-
TGTGCCAGCAGTTTAGCTGACGGGAGCAATCAGCCCCAGCATTTT
CASSLADGSNQPQHF
>-|TRBJ2-1|TRBV6-6|-
TGTGCCAGCACCCTAGGACAGATCTCCTACAATGAGCAGTTCTTC
CASTLGQISYNEQFF
>few|TRBJ2-7|TRBV20-1|TRBD1
TGCAGTGCTAGGGGGGACAGGGACTACGAGCAGTACTTC
CSARGDRDYEQYF
>-|TRBJ2-2|TRBV28|TRBD2
TGTGCCAGCACCTTGAGGACTAGGCCTGTTACCGGGGAGCTGTTTTTT
CASTLRTRPVTGELFF
>few|TRBJ1-5|TRBV6-1|-
TGTGCCAGCACCCCGCAGCTATGGAGTAGCAATCAGCCCCAGCATTTT
CASTPQLWSSNQPQHF
>-|TRBJ2-1|TRBV12-3/TRBV12-4|TRBD1
TGTGCCAGCAGCCAAGGGGGCGGCGCCAATGAGCAGTTCTTC
CASSQGGGANEQFF
>-|TRBJ2-1|TRBV7-9|-
TGTGCCAGCAGCCACCCCCAATTCCAATTCTCCTACAATGAGCAGTTCTTC
CASSHPQFQFSYNEQFF
>few|TRBJ2-3|TRBV6-5|TRBD1
TGTGCCAGCAGGGCAGGGGGACACAGAGATACGCAGTATTTT
CASRAGGHRDTQYF
>many|TRBJ1-5|TRBV20-1|TRBD1
TGCAGTGCTAGAGTTGACAGGGAGCAGGGTCAGCCCCAGCATTTT
CSARVDREQGQPQHF
>few|TRBJ2-2|TRBV27|-
TGTGCCAGCAGTTTCGGGAGAGGGACCGGGGAGCTGTTTTTT
CASSFGRGTGELFF